The clone carrying this T cell receptor beta chain occurred a few times. Its antigen is still unknown. This sample is part of a study of early T cells in non-severe SARS-CoV-2 infection. About the research overall: Sequencing of bulk RNA from unsorted whole blood was done, without chain pairing. Study findings and constraints: VDJdb-based matching was biased toward anti-spike CD8 responses and missed private and CD4 specificities.

The CDR3 sequence is 15 residues long. Trimming took 6 bases from V and 0 from J, leaving 15 bases between them. The TCR library protocol was used to attach unique molecular identifiers. These identifiers were attached to individual cDNA molecules. TCRdb re-derived calls from the 5' RACE reads in MiXCR, one entry per CDR3 protein. Among 43,000 or so distinct CDR3 sequences listed, around 3.6% were seen once. J is TRBJ2-7 and V is TRBV12-3 or TRBV12-4; D unclear. Sequenced sample: whole blood. The TCR sequence derives from an adult who was a healthcare worker with PCR-confirmed SARS-CoV-2 infection or an uninfected control (not recorded which). The CDR3 sequence: CASSRASQSSYEQYF. The CDR3 nucleotides read TGTGCCAGCAGCCGGGCCTCGCAGAGCTCCTACGAGCAGTACTTC.